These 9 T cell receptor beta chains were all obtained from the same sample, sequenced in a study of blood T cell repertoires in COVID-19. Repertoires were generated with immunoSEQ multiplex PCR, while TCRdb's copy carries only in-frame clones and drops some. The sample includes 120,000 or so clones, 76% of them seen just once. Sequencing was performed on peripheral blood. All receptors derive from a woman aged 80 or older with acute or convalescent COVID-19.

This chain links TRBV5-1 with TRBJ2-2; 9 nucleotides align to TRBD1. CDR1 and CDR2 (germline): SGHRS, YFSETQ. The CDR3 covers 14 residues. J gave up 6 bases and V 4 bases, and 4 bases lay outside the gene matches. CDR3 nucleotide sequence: TGCGCCAGCAGCGAGACAGGGGGATCCGGGGAGCTGTTTTTT. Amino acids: CASSETGGSGELFF.

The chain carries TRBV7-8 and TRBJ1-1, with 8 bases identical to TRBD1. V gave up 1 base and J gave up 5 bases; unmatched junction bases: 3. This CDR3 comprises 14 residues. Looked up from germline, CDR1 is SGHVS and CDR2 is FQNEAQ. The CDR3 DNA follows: TGTGCCAGCAGCTTAGGACAGGGGAGTACTGAAGCTTTCTTT. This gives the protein CASSLGQGSTEAFF.

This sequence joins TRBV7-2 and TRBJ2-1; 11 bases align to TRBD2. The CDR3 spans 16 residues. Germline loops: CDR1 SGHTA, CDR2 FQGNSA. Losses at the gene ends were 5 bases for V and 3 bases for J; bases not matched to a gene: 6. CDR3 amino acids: CASSPRGTSGYNEQFF. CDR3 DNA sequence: TGTGCCAGCAGCCCACGCGGGACTAGCGGCTACAATGAGCAGTTCTTC.

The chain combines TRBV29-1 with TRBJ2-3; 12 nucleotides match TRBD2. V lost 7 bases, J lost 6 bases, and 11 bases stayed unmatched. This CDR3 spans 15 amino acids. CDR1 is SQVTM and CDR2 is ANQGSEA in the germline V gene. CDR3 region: CSARPTSGSGDTQYF. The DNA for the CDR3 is TGCAGCGCCCGGCCGACTAGCGGGAGCGGGGATACGCAGTATTTT.

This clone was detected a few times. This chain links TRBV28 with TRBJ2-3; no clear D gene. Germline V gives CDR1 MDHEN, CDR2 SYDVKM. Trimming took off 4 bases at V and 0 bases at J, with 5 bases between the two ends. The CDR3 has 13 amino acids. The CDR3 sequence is CASSYPSTDTQYF. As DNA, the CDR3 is TGTGCCAGCAGTTATCCTAGCACAGATACGCAGTATTTT.

The CDR3 loop reads CASSSVAGDYEQYF. CDR3 nucleotide sequence: TGCGCCAGCAGCTCGGTAGCGGGAGACTACGAGCAGTACTTC. This sequence joins TRBV5-1 and TRBJ2-7; TRBD2 aligns across 9 bases. This CDR3 region has 14 residues. Germline V CDR1 and CDR2: SGHRS, YFSETQ. With V trimmed by 3 bases and J by 3 bases, 4 bases remained unmatched.

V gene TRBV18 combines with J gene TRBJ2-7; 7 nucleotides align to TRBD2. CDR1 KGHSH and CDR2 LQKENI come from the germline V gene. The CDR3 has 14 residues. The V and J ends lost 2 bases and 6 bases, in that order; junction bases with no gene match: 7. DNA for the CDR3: TGTGCCAGCTCACCATTATCGGGGGGTGGCGAGCAGTACTTC. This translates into CASSPLSGGGEQYF. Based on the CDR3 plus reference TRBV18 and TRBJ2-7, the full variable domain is NAGVMQNPRHLVRRRGQEARLRCSPMKGHSHVYWYRQLPEEGLKFMVYLQKENIIDESGMPKERFSAEFPKEGPSILRIQQVVRGDSAAYFCASSPLSGGGEQYFGPGTRLTVT.

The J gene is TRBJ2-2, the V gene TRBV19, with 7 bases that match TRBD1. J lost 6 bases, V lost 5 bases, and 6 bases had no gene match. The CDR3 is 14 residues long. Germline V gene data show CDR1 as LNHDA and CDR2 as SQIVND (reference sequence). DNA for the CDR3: TGTGCCAGTAGTCTGGGACAGTCGTCCGGGGAGCTGTTTTTT. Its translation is CASSLGQSSGELFF. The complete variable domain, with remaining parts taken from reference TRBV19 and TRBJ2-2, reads DGGITQSPKYLFRKEGQNVTLSCEQNLNHDAMYWYRQDPGQGLRLIYYSQIVNDFQKGDIAEGYSVSREKKESFPLTVTSAQKNPTAFYLCASSLGQSSGELFFGEGSRLTVL.

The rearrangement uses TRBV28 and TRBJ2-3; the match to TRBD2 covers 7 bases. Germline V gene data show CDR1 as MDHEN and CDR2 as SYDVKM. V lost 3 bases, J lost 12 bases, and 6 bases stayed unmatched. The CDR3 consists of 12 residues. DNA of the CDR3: TGTGCCAGCAGTTTGGGGGGGGGAACACAGTATTTT. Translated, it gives CASSLGGGTQYF. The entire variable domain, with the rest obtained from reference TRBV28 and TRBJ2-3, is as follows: DVKVTQSSRYLVKRTGEKVFLECVQDMDHENMFWYRQDPGLGLRLIYFSYDVKMKEKGDIPEGYSVSREKKERFSLILESASTNQTSMYLCASSLGGGTQYFGPGTRLTVL.